This T cell receptor beta chain was identified during a study of early T cells in non-severe SARS-CoV-2 infection. In the study overall: Chains were unpaired, as sequencing was done on bulk RNA from unsorted whole blood. Overall study findings and caveats: Matching results from VDJdb favored anti-spike CD8 responses, leaving private and CD4 specificities undetected.

Looked up from germline, CDR1 is MNHNS and CDR2 is SASEGT. Trimming shortened V by 1 base and J by 2 bases, and 7 bases separated the two germline ends. This CDR3 contains 14 residues. Details on this clonotype: Its antigen is not identified.

Attachment of unique molecular identifiers was made to individual cDNA molecules. TCRdb re-derived calls from the 5' RACE reads in MiXCR, one entry per CDR3 protein. The sample has some 98,000 distinct CDR3 sequences, approximately 10% seen once. Sequencing was done on a sample of whole blood. The chain is built from TRBV6-1 and TRBJ2-3; D is ambiguous. The sequence was obtained from an adult who was a healthcare worker with PCR-confirmed SARS-CoV-2 infection or an uninfected control (not recorded which). CDR3 coding DNA: TGTGCCAGCAGTGAAGAACAATTCACAGATACGCAGTATTTT. Translated: CASSEEQFTDTQYF.